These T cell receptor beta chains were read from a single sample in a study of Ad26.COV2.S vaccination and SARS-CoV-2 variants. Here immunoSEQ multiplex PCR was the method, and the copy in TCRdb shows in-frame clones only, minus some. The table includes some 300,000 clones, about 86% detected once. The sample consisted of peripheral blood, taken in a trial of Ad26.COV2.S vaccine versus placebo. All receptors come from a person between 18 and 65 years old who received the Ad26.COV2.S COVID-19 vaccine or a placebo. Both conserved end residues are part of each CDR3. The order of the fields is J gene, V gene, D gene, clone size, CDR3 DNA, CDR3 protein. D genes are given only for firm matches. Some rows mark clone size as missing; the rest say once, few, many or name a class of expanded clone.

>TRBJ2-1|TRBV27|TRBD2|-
TGTGCCTGCTGTTTTGGGCGGGGGGGCGCTTGGGGCTCCTACAATGAGCAGTTCTTC
CACCFGRGGAWGSYNEQFF
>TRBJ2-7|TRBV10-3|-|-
TGTGCCATCAGATGGGCAGGGGACTCCTTCGAGCAGTACTTC
CAIRWAGDSFEQYF
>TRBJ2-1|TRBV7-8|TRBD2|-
TGTGCCAGCAGCTTAGCGCGGACTAGCGGGGGGGCTAGGTATGAGCAGTTCTTC
CASSLARTSGGARYEQFF
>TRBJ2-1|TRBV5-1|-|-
TGCGCCAGCAGCTTTCTGGGTGGGGTATGGGGTGAGCAGTTCTTC
CASSFLGGVWGEQFF
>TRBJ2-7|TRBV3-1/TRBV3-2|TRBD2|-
TGTGCCAGCAGCCAAGATAGCGGGGTTTCGGTTCTCCACGAGCAGTACTTC
CASSQDSGVSVLHEQYF
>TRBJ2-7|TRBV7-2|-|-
TGTGCCAGCAGCGATAGCCGGTCCTACGAGCAGTACTTC
CASSDSRSYEQYF
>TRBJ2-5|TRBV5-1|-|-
TGCGCCAGCAGCCGGTGGGTTCAAGAGACCCAGTACTTC
CASSRWVQETQYF
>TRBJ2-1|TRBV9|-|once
TGTGCCAGCAGCGTTGGGGGGCCGAGCTCCTACAATGAGCAGTTCTTC
CASSVGGPSSYNEQFF
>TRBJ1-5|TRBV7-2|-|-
TGTGCCAGCAGCTTAACCCCTGGGGCAGGCAATCAGCCCCAGCATTTT
CASSLTPGAGNQPQHF
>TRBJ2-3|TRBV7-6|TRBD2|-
TGTGCCAGCAGCTTAGTAGCGGGGCCTCCAGATACGCAGTATTTT
CASSLVAGPPDTQYF
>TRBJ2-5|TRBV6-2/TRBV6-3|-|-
TGTGCCAGCAGTTACTCATGGTGGGCAGGGGACGGGGAGACCCAGTACTTC
CASSYSWWAGDGETQYF
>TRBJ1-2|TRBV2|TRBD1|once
TGTGCCAGCAGTACCCTACAGGGGGCTTATGGCTACACCTTC
CASSTLQGAYGYTF
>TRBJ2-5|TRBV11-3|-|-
TGTGCCAGCAGCTTAGCGGCAGGGAGTCAAGAGACCCAGTACTTC
CASSLAAGSQETQYF
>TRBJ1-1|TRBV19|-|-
TGTGCCAGTAGTATCGGACAGCCGAACACTGAAGCTTTCTTT
CASSIGQPNTEAFF
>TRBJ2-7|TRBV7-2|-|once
TGTGCCAGCAGCCGTCAGGGGCGAAGTACGTACGAGCAGTACTTC
CASSRQGRSTYEQYF
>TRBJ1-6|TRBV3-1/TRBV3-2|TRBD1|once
TGTGCCAGCAGCCCCAGGACAGGGGGCGGTAATTCACCCCTCCACTTT
CASSPRTGGGNSPLHF
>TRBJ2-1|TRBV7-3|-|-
TGTGCCAGCAGCTTGGGACCGACTGACTACAATGAGCAGTTCTTC
CASSLGPTDYNEQFF
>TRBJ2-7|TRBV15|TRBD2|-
TGTGCCACCAGCAGGCCCCCCGGACTAGGTTCTCACGAGCAGTACTTC
CATSRPPGLGSHEQYF
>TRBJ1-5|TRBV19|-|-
TGTGCCAGTAGTATCGGCAATCAGCCCCAGCATTTT
CASSIGNQPQHF
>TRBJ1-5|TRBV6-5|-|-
TGTGCCAGCAGTTACTCGAGTTCCCTAGATCAGCCCCAGCATTTT
CASSYSSSLDQPQHF
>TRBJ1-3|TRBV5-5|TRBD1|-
TGTGCCAGCAGCTTTCAGGGGGCAGGTGGAAACACCATATATTTT
CASSFQGAGGNTIYF
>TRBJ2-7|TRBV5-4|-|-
TGTGCCAGCAGCAACAGGACCGTCTACGAGCAGTACTTC
CASSNRTVYEQYF
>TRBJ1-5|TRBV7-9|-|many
TGTGCCAGCAGCCTTTCGTCGAGCCCCTACTCCAATCAGCCCCAGCATTTT
CASSLSSSPYSNQPQHF
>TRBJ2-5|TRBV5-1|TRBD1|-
TGCGCCAGCAGCTTGGGAGGCGGGCAGGGGGTTGGAGAGACCCAGTACTTC
CASSLGGGQGVGETQYF
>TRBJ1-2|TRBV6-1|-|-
TGTGCCAGCAGTGAAGTATCCAGGGGCCTCTATGGCTACACCTTC
CASSEVSRGLYGYTF
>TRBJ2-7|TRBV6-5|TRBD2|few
TGTGCCAGCAGTTACGGGACTAGCTCCTACGAGCAGTACTTC
CASSYGTSSYEQYF
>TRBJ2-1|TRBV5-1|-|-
TGCGCCAGCAGCCTCGGGGCAGGGCGCGATGAGCAGTTCTTC
CASSLGAGRDEQFF
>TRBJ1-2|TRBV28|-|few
TGTGCCAGCAGTGTTACCAACTATGGCTACACCTTC
CASSVTNYGYTF
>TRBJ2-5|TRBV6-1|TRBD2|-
TGTGCCAGCAGTGATCAACTAGCGGGGGACCAAGAGACCCAGTACTTC
CASSDQLAGDQETQYF
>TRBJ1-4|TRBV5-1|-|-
TGCGCCAGCAGCATCCGATCAGGGGCAACTAATGAAAAACTGTTTTTT
CASSIRSGATNEKLFF
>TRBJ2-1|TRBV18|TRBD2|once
TGTGCCAGCTCACCACGCCATGCGGGAGATTACAATGAGCAGTTCTTC
CASSPRHAGDYNEQFF
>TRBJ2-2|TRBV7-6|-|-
TGTGCCAGCAGCTTAGCCGGGGGCCCGCTAACCGGGGAGCTGTTTTTT
CASSLAGGPLTGELFF
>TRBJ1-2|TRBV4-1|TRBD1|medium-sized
TGCGCCAGCAGCCAAGACGGGACAGGGACCTATGGCTACACCTTC
CASSQDGTGTYGYTF
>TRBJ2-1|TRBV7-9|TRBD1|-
TGTGCCAGCAGCCCGGGACAGTTGGGCAATGAGCAGTTCTTC
CASSPGQLGNEQFF
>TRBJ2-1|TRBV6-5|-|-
TGTGCCAGCAGTTCCTCTCGGAGAGGGAGGTACAATGAGCAGTTCTTC
CASSSSRRGRYNEQFF
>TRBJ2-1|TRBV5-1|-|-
TGCGCCAGCAGCTTGGAGGGGCCCTACGGTGAGCAGTTCTTC
CASSLEGPYGEQFF
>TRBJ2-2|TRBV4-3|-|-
TGCGCCAGCAGCCAAGACTCGGGGTGGGGGGAGCTGTTTTTT
CASSQDSGWGELFF
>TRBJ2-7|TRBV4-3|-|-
TGCGCCAGCAGCCAAGGAGGAGGGGTCTTAGCCTACGAGCAGTACTTC
CASSQGGGVLAYEQYF
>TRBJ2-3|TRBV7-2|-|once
TGTGCCAGCAGCTTCCCTTTACAGAAAATCACAGATACGCAGTATTTT
CASSFPLQKITDTQYF
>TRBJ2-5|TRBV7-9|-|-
TGTGCCAGCAGCTCGCCGACCCCAACGGGAGAGACCCAGTACTTC
CASSSPTPTGETQYF
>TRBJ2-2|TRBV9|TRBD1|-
TGTGCCAGCAGCTTACATTTGTCCGGGACAGGGTCCACCGGGGAGCTGTTTTTT
CASSLHLSGTGSTGELFF